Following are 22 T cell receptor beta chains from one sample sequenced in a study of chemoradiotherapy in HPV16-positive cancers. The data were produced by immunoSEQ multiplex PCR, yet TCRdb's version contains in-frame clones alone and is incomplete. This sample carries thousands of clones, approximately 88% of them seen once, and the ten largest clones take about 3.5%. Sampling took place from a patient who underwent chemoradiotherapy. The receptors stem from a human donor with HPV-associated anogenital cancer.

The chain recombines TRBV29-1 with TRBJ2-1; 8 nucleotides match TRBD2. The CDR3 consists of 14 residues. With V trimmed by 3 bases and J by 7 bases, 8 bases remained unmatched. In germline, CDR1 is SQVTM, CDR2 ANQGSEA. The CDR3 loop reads CSVDASGRSNEQFF. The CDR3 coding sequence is TGCAGCGTTGACGCTAGCGGGCGATCTAATGAGCAGTTCTTC.

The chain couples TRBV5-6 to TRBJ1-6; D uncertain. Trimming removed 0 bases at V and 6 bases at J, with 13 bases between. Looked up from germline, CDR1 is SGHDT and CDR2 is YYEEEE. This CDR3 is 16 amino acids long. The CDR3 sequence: CASSLVGYPANSPLHF. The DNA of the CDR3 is TGTGCCAGCAGCTTGGTTGGGTACCCAGCTAATTCACCCCTCCACTTT.

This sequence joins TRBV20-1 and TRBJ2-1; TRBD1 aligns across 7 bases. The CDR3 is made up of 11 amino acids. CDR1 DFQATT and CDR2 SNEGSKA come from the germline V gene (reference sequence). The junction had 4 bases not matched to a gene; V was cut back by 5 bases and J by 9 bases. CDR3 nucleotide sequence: TGCAGTGCTTCACAGGGGCCTGAGCAGTTCTTC. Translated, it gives CSASQGPEQFF.

This CDR3 reads CASSITGGIFQPQHF. The CDR3 region has the DNA TGTGCCAGTAGTATTACAGGGGGAATCTTTCAGCCCCAGCATTTT. The V gene is TRBV19, the J gene TRBJ1-5; 8 bases fit TRBD1. The CDR3 runs to 15 residues. The trim removed 3 bases at V and 6 bases at J, leaving 7 bases unmatched. Germline-derived CDR1 and CDR2 are LNHDA and SQIVND (reference sequence). The full variable domain, its missing parts supplied by reference TRBV19 and TRBJ1-5, is DGGITQSPKYLFRKEGQNVTLSCEQNLNHDAMYWYRQDPGQGLRLIYYSQIVNDFQKGDIAEGYSVSREKKESFPLTVTSAQKNPTAFYLCASSITGGIFQPQHFGDGTRLSIL.

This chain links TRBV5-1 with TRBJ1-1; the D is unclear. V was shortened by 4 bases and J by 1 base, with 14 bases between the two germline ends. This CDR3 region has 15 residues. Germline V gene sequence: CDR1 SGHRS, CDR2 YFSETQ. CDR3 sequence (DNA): TGCGCCAGCAGCAGCAGCGGAGGAGAGAACACTGAAGCTTTCTTT. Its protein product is CASSSSGGENTEAFF.

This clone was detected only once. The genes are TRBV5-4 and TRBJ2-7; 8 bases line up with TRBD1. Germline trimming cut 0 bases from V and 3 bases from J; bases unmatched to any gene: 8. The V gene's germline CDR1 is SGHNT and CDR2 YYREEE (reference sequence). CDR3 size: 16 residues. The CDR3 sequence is CASSLGGGQGFYEQYF. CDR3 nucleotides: TGTGCCAGCAGCTTGGGTGGAGGACAGGGATTCTACGAGCAGTACTTC.

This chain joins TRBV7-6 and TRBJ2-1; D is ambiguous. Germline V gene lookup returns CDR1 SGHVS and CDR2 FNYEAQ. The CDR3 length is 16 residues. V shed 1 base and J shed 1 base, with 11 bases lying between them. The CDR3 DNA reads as TGTGCCAGCAGCTTAGGTAGCCGCCCGTCCTACAATGAGCAGTTCTTC. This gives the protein CASSLGSRPSYNEQFF.

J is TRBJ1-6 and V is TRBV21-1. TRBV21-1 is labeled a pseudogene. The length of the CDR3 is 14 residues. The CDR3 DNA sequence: TGTGCCAGCAGCAACGGTGATTCTAATTCACCCCTCCACTTT. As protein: CASSNGDSNSPLHF.

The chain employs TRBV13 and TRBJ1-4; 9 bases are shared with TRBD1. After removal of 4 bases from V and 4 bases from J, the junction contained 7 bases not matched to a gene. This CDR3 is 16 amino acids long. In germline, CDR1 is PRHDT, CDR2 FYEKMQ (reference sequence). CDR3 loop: CASSSSGQGGNEKLFF. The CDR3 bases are TGTGCCAGCAGCTCGTCGGGACAGGGTGGTAATGAAAAACTGTTTTTT.

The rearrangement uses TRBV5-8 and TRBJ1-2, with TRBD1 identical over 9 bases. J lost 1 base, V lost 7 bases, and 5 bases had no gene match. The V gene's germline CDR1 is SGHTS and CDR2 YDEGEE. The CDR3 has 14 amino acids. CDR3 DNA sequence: TGTGCCAGCGAGGACAGGGGAAGTAACTATGGCTACACCTTC. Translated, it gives CASEDRGSNYGYTF.

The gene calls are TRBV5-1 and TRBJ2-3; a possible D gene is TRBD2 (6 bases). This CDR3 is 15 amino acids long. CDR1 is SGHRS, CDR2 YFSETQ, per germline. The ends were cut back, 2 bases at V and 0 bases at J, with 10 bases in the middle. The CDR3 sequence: CASSFIGSSTDTQYF. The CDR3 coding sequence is TGCGCCAGCAGCTTTATCGGGAGTAGCACAGATACGCAGTATTTT.

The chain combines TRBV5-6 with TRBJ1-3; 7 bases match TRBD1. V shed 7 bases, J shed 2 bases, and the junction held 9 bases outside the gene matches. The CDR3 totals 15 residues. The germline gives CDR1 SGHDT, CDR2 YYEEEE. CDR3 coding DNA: TGTGCCAGCTTGAGAAGGGACAGACCTGGAAACACCATATATTTT. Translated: CASLRRDRPGNTIYF.

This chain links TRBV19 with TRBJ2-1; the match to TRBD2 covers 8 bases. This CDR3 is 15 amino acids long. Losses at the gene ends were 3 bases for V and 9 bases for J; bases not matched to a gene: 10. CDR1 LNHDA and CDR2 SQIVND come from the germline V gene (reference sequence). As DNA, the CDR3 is TGTGCCAGTAGTATCGGTCCGGGACTAGGGGGTGAGCAGTTCTTC. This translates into CASSIGPGLGGEQFF.

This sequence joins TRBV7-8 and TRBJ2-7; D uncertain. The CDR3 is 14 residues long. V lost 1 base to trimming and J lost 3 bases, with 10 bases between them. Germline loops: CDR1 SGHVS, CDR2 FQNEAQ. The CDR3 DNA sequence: TGTGCCAGCAGCTTAGTTTTGAGTGTCTACGAGCAGTACTTC. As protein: CASSLVLSVYEQYF.

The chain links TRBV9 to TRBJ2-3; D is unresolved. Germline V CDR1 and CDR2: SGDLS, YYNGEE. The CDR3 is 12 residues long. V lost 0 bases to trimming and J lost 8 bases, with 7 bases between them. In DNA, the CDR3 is TGTGCCAGCAGCGTAGGGGGTGGTACGCAGTATTTT. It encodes CASSVGGGTQYF.

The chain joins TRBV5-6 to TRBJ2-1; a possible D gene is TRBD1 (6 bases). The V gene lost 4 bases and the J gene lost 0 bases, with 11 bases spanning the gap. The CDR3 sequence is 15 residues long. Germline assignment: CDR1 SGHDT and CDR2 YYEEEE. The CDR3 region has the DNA TGTGCCAGCAGCCCGCAGGGGAGCTCCTACAATGAGCAGTTCTTC. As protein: CASSPQGSSYNEQFF.

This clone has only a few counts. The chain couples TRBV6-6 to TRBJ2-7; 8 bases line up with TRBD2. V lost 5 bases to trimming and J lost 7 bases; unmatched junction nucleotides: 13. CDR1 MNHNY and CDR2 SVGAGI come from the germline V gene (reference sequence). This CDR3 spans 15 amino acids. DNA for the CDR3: TGTGCCAGCAGTGGTGCAGCGGGAGTTCTTGAAGAGCAGTACTTC. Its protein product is CASSGAAGVLEEQYF.

The CDR3 sequence: CASSMGAYEQYF. The CDR3 nucleotides are TGTGCCAGCAGTATGGGGGCCTACGAGCAGTACTTC. This chain connects TRBV25-1 to TRBJ2-7, with D perhaps being TRBD1 or TRBD2 (5 bases each). Between the trimmed V and J ends, which lost 5 bases and 2 bases, there was a span of 7 bases. The CDR3 totals 12 residues. Germline V gene sequence: CDR1 MGHDK, CDR2 SYGVNS.

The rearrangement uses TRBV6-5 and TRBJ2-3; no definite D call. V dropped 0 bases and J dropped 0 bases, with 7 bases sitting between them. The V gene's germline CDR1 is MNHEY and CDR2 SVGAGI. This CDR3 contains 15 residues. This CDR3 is CASSYSLGSTDTQYF. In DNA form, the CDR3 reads TGTGCCAGCAGTTACTCTCTCGGAAGCACAGATACGCAGTATTTT.

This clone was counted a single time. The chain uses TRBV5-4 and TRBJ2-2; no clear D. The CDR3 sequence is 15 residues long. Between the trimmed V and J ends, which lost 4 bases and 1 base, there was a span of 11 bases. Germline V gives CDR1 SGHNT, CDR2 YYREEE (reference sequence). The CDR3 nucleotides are TGTGCCAGCAGCCTTGGATCTGGGAACACCGGGGAGCTGTTTTTT. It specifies CASSLGSGNTGELFF. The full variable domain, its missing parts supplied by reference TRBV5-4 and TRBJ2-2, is ETGVTQSPTHLIKTRGQQVTLRCSSQSGHNTVSWYQQALGQGPQFIFQYYREEENGRGNFPPRFSGLQFPNYSSELNVNALELDDSALYLCASSLGSGNTGELFFGEGSRLTVL.

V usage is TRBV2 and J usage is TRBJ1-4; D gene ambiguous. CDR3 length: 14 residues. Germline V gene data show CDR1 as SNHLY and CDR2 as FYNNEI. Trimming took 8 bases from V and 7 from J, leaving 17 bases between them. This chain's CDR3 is CASAFVRLSEKLFF. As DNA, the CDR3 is TGTGCCAGCGCATTTGTTCGCCTTAGTGAAAAACTGTTTTTT.

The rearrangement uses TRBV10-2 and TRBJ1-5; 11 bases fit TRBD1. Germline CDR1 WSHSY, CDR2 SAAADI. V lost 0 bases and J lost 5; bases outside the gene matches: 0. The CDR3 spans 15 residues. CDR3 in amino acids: CASSESGQGDQPQHF. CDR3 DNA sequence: TGCGCCAGCAGTGAGTCGGGACAGGGGGATCAGCCCCAGCATTTT.